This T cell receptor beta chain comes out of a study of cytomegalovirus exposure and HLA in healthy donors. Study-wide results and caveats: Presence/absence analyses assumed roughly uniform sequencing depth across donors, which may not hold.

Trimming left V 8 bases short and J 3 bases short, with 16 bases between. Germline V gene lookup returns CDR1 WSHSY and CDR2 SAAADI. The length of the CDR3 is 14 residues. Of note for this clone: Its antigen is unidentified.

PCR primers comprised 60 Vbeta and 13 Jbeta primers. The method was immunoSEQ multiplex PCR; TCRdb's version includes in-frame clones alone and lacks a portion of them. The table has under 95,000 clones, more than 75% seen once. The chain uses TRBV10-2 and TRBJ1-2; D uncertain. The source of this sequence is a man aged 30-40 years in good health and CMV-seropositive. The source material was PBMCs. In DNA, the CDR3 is TGCGCCAGCGCCCGCGGCAGTGAGTACTATGGCTACACCTTC. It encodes CASARGSEYYGYTF.